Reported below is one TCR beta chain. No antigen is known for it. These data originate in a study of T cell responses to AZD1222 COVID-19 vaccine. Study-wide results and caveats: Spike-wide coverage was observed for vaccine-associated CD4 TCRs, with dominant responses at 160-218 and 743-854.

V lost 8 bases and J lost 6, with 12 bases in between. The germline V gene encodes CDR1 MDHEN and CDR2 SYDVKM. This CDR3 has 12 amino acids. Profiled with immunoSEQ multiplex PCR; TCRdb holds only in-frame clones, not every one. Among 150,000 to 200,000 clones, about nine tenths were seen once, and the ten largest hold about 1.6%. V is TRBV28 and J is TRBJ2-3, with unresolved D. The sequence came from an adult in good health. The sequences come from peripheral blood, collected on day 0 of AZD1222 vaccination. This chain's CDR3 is CASSIVGDTQYF. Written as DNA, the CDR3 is TGTGCCAGCTCTATCGTGGGGGATACGCAGTATTTT.